This T cell receptor (beta chain) was sequenced in a study of T-cell memory formation after mild COVID-19. Overall study: Across donors, TCR clusters were largely donor specific.

This CDR3 contains 13 residues. Germline assignment: CDR1 DFQATT and CDR2 SNEGSKA (reference sequence). V shed 2 bases, J shed 7 bases, and the junction held 3 bases outside the gene matches. 5'RACE with constant-segment primers built TCRalpha and TCRbeta cDNA libraries with UMIs. From the 5' RACE reads, TCRdb called clonotypes with MiXCR, one entry per CDR3 protein. The sample lists about 88,000 distinct CDR3 sequences, 20% to 25% occurring once. Many counts were recorded for this clonotype. The sequence came from a young man who had mild COVID-19 (a few samples of this study predate the infection). Cell type and time point are not known. Material: PBMCs or a T cell subset sorted from them (not recorded which). The V and J genes are TRBV20-1 and TRBJ2-1; TRBD2 matches 9 bases. The CDR3 nucleotides read TGCAGTGCTAGACGGCTAGCGGGAAATGAGCAGTTCTTC. Protein product: CSARRLAGNEQFF.